This T cell receptor beta chain derives from a study of blood T cell repertoires in COVID-19. Study overall: The study drew acute and convalescent COVID-19 samples from the United States, Italy and Spain. T cells, B-cell-depleted T cells, or PBMCs provided the cDNA or gDNA that served as material.

This clone is a singleton in its sample. The authors' processing: Counts of nucleated cells, estimated from reference gene primer amplification, were obtained. The table came from immunoSEQ multiplex PCR; TCRdb's copy has only in-frame clones and leaves some out. V and J calls and clone size come straight from that table; D and trimming were deduced from the DNA. The data show over 60,000 clones, with over 75% seen just once and roughly 2.7% held by the top ten. V lost 0 bases to trimming and J lost 1 base, with 7 bases between them. Germline V gives CDR1 SEHNR, CDR2 FQNEAQ (reference sequence). This CDR3 has 14 residues.

This clonotype was obtained from a man aged 65-85 years with active or convalescent COVID-19. The sample comprised peripheral blood. The genes are TRBV7-9 and TRBJ2-7; tentative D call: TRBD2 (6 bases). The CDR3 DNA is TGTGCCAGCAGCTTAGCCGGGAGATCCTACGAGCAGTACTTC. Its protein is CASSLAGRSYEQYF.